Listed here is a single T cell receptor beta chain. The repertoire was sequenced with immunoSEQ multiplex PCR; TCRdb's copy has only in-frame clones and lacks some. The table has roughly 52,000 clones, more than 70% seen once. This entry is derived from a study of blood T cell repertoires in COVID-19. Study at large: Samples of COVID-19 (acute and convalescent) were obtained from the United States, Italy and Spain. T cells, B-cell-depleted T cells, or PBMCs provided the cDNA or gDNA that served as material.

CDR1 and CDR2 from the germline V gene are MDHEN and SYDVKM. This CDR3 is 17 amino acids long. With V trimmed by 3 bases and J by 3 bases, 11 bases remained unmatched. The sequenced material came from peripheral blood. This chain links TRBV28 with TRBJ2-7, with TRBD2 matching 10 bases. This TCR derives from a man aged 55 to 69 with active COVID-19. CDR3: CASSFLGSGRAGYEQYF. As DNA, the CDR3 is TGTGCCAGCAGTTTCCTTGGGAGCGGGAGGGCAGGCTACGAGCAGTACTTC.